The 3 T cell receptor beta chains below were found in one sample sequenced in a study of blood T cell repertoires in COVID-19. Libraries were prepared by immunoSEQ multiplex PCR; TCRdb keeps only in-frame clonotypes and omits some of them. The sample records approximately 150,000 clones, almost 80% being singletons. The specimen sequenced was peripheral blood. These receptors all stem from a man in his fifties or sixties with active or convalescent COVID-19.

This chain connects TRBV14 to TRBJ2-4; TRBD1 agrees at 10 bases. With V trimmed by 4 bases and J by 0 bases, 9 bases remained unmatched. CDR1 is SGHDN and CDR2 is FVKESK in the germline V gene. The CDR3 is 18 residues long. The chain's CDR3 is CASSLTGGGGAAKNIQYF. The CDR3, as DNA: TGTGCCAGCAGCCTGACAGGGGGCGGCGGGGCAGCCAAAAACATTCAGTACTTC.

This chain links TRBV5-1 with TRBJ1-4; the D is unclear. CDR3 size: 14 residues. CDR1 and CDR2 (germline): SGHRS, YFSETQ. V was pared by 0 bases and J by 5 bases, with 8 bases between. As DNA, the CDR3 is TGCGCCAGCAGCTTGGAAGCTTTCAATGAAAAACTGTTTTTT. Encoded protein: CASSLEAFNEKLFF.

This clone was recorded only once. This CDR3 reads CASSRIRDTDTEAFF. The CDR3 region has the DNA TGCGCCAGCAGTCGTATCCGGGACACTGACACTGAAGCTTTCTTT. J is TRBJ1-1 and V is TRBV5-1, with a possible D match to TRBD1 (6 bases). Trimming cost V 5 bases and J 3 bases, with 17 bases left between them. The CDR3 has 15 amino acids. Germline V gene lookup returns CDR1 SGHRS and CDR2 YFSETQ.